Each of the 6 T cell receptor beta chains below was sequenced from the same sample in a study of spatial heterogeneity in lung cancer. The study, taken as a whole, reports: Tumors with more nonsynonymous mutations had more expanded intratumoral alpha and beta TCRs.

The time point was: sample taken at primary tumor resection. TCRdb reprocessed the 5' RACE reads via MiXCR and lists one record per CDR3 protein. The sample shows about 6,000 distinct CDR3 sequences, 14% of them seen only once. Their specific antigens are unknown. The sample here was lung tumor tissue, taken at surgery. All receptors derive from a male donor with early-stage non-small cell lung cancer.

This clonotype was counted many times. The rearrangement uses TRBV7-3 and TRBJ2-2; D may correspond to TRBD1 or TRBD2 (5 bases each). Germline loops: CDR1 SGHTA, CDR2 FQGTGA. V was pared by 2 bases and J by 2 bases, with 9 bases between. CDR3 length: 15 residues. As DNA, the CDR3 is TGTGCCAGCAGCTTAGGCAGGGACAACACCGGGGAGCTGTTTTTT. It encodes CASSLGRDNTGELFF.

In this sample, this clonotype is medium-sized. Here the CDR3 DNA reads TGTGCCAGCAGTCTCGGGACCCAATCTGGAAACACCATATATTTT. This translates into CASSLGTQSGNTIYF. J is TRBJ1-3 and V is TRBV12-3 or TRBV12-4, with a weak D call TRBD1 (5 bases). CDR3 size: 15 residues. V was shortened by 5 bases and J by 1 base, with 12 bases between the two germline ends.

In this sample, this clonotype is medium-sized. V gene TRBV28 combines with J gene TRBJ2-1; 10 nucleotides agree with TRBD2. V shed 2 bases and J 0 bases; nucleotides not matched to a gene: 4. The CDR3 consists of 17 residues. Germline lookup yields CDR1 MDHEN and CDR2 SYDVKM. The chain's CDR3 is CASSLRASGSSYNEQFF. The CDR3 nucleotides read TGTGCCAGCAGTTTACGGGCTAGCGGGAGCTCCTACAATGAGCAGTTCTTC.

This clonotype has a single count. V gene TRBV5-1 combines with J gene TRBJ2-7; D possibly corresponds to TRBD1 (6 bases). The V end lost 0 bases, the J end lost 6 bases, and 13 bases lay between the germline ends. The germline gives CDR1 SGHRS, CDR2 YFSETQ. The CDR3 contains 14 residues. The CDR3 DNA is TGCGCCAGCAGCTTGGAGGACGTGGGGGCCGAGCAGTACTTC. This codes for CASSLEDVGAEQYF.

The CDR3 nucleotides are TGCAGCGTTAGAATGGGATACTACGAGCAGTACTTC. It specifies CSVRMGYYEQYF. The chain uses TRBV29-1 and TRBJ2-7; D gene unclear. CDR1 and CDR2 (germline): SQVTM, ANQGSEA. The ends were cut back, 5 bases at V and 3 bases at J, with 11 bases in the middle. The CDR3 has 12 residues.

In its sample, this clonotype was seen a few times. The chain uses TRBV25-1 and TRBJ2-7, with D uncertain. The CDR3 loop spans 12 amino acids. Germline V gene data show CDR1 as MGHDK and CDR2 as SYGVNS. Between the trimmed V and J ends, which lost 2 bases and 3 bases, there was a span of 5 bases. CDR3 amino acids: CASSEGRYEQYF. The CDR3 DNA reads as TGTGCCAGCAGTGAAGGCCGCTACGAGCAGTACTTC.